The 17 T cell receptor beta chains given below trace back to one sample, sequenced in a study of T-cell memory formation after mild COVID-19. TCRdb reprocessed the 5' RACE reads via MiXCR and lists one record per CDR3 protein. The repertoire includes about 350,000 distinct CDR3 sequences, around 15% of them detected once, and about 20% sits in the top ten. What was sequenced was PBMCs or a T cell subset sorted from them (not recorded which). Receptor source: a young man who had mild COVID-19 (a few samples of this study predate the infection). Cell type and time point are not known.

This clonotype was seen a handful of times. The gene calls are TRBV5-1 and TRBJ2-6, with TRBD2 matching over 8 bases. CDR1 is SGHRS, CDR2 YFSETQ, per germline. CDR3 length: 20 residues. Trimming took 4 bases from V and 0 from J; bases not matched to a gene: 15. The CDR3 nucleotides read TGCGCCAGCAGCCCGTTAGCGGGGAGGAAAAGGATCTCTGGGGCCAACGTCCTGACTTTC. This encodes CASSPLAGRKRISGANVLTF.

This rearrangement joins TRBV12-3 or TRBV12-4 to TRBJ2-7, with TRBD2 matching 8 bases. J gave up 1 base and V 6 bases, and 11 bases lay outside the gene matches. This CDR3 spans 16 amino acids. CDR3 residues: CASRVAGRGNSYEQYF. In nucleotides, the CDR3 is TGTGCCAGCAGAGTGGCCGGGAGGGGTAATTCCTACGAGCAGTACTTC.

The gene calls are TRBV7-9 and TRBJ2-2; D possibly corresponds to TRBD2 (6 bases). CDR3 length: 17 amino acids. CDR1 is SEHNR, CDR2 FQNEAQ, per germline (reference sequence). Trimming removed 5 bases at V and 6 bases at J, with 22 bases between. In nucleotides, the CDR3 is TGTGCCAGCAGCCCCGGTGGGGGAGGAGACTTGCCCGGGGAGCTGTTTTTT. This encodes CASSPGGGGDLPGELFF.

In this sample, this clonotype turned up many times. This chain links TRBV24-1 with TRBJ2-2; the D is unclear. The CDR3 has 15 amino acids. V lost 3 bases and J 4 bases, leaving 11 bases between the germline ends. Germline assignment: CDR1 KGHDR and CDR2 SFDVKD. The CDR3 spells CATSDRTEPTGELFF. In nucleotides, the CDR3 is TGTGCCACCAGTGATAGGACCGAACCCACCGGGGAGCTGTTTTTT.

This clonotype was counted only a few times. This sequence joins TRBV7-2 and TRBJ2-3; tentative D call: TRBD2 (5 bases). The germline gives CDR1 SGHTA, CDR2 FQGNSA. This CDR3 spans 15 amino acids. With 6 bases removed from V and 6 bases from J, the gap between germline ends came to 19 bases. The DNA for the CDR3 is TGTGCCAGCAGTCGAGGAGGAACGGCACAGGATACGCAGTATTTT. Translated, it gives CASSRGGTAQDTQYF.

This clonotype was counted only a few times. V is TRBV12-3 or TRBV12-4 and J is TRBJ2-7; 8 bases map to TRBD2. The CDR3 length is 14 residues. The V segment lost 7 bases and the J segment 0 bases; nucleotides outside the gene matches: 5. The chain's CDR3 is CASTGTRSSYEQYF. CDR3 bases: TGTGCCAGCACCGGGACTAGGTCCTCCTACGAGCAGTACTTC.

This clonotype has just a few counts. The V gene is TRBV20-1, the J gene TRBJ1-1; a possible D gene is TRBD1 (6 bases). Trimming stripped 1 base from V and 1 base from J, with 10 bases between. CDR1 is DFQATT and CDR2 is SNEGSKA in the germline V gene (reference sequence). The CDR3 totals 14 residues. The CDR3 is CSARAGARNTEAFF. CDR3 DNA: TGCAGTGCTAGAGCAGGGGCTAGGAACACTGAAGCTTTCTTT.

About this clonotype: The CDR3 does not close with the conserved phenylalanine or tryptophan, likely indicating a read error. Because the CDR3's place on the DNA is in doubt, the DNA is left out and the CDR3 is given as listed by TCRdb. This sequence joins TRBV23-1 and TRBJ2-1. TRBV23-1 is classed as an ORF, of uncertain function. The CDR3 is 8 residues long, ends included. The chain's CDR3 is CASGWTGL.

About this clonotype: This may stem from a read error, because a much larger clone lies one nucleotide away. V usage is TRBV7-2 and J usage is TRBJ1-3, with 7 bases fitting TRBD1. Germline-derived CDR1 and CDR2 are SGHTA and FQGNSA. This CDR3 contains 14 residues. The CDR3 spells CASSQTGSGYTIYF. The CDR3 DNA reads TGTGCCAGCAGCCAGACAGGGTCTGGATACACCATATATTTT.

J is TRBJ2-7 and V is TRBV10-3; 7 nucleotides align to TRBD2. V lost 3 bases and J lost 3; bases outside the gene matches: 8. Looked up from germline, CDR1 is ENHRY and CDR2 is SYGVKD. CDR3 length equals 15 residues. The CDR3 region has the DNA TGTGCCATCAGTGACCCGGGGGGATCTTACTACGAGCAGTACTTC. Translation gives CAISDPGGSYYEQYF.

With respect to this clonotype: It may be a read error: a sequence one base away is much more abundant. The genes are TRBV9 and TRBJ1-6; D perhaps matches TRBD1 (6 bases). The CDR3 runs to 15 residues. Looked up from germline, CDR1 is SGDLS and CDR2 is YYNGEE. CDR3 bases: TGTGCCAGCAGCGTAGCGGCAGGGGAAAATTCAACCCTCCACTTT. Its translation: CASSVAAGENSTLHF.

This clonotype turned up a few times. The DNA of the CDR3 is TGTGCCAGCATTAAGTGCGAGATGGCGGTGGGGTACGAGCAGTACGTC. Translation: CASIKCEMAVGYEQYV. The chain couples TRBV6-2 or TRBV6-3 to TRBJ2-7; D uncertain. Germline CDR1 reads MNHEY; CDR2 reads SVGEGT. The CDR3 covers 16 residues. Trimming took off 7 bases at V and 4 bases at J, with 23 bases between the two ends.

This clonotype was counted between two and nine times. The chain carries TRBV12-2 and TRBJ1-2; the table's D call of TRBD1 was not tested on the DNA. TRBV12-2 is annotated as a pseudogene. This CDR3 is 16 amino acids long. The CDR3: CASRSRPRTVNYGYTF. Written as DNA, the CDR3 is TGTGCAAGTCGCTCACGCCCGCGGACAGTTAACTATGGCTACACCTTC.

This clonotype was observed once. A much larger clone is a single base away; this may be a read error. The CDR3 does not close with the conserved phenylalanine or tryptophan, likely indicating a read error. DNA of the CDR3: TGTGCCAACCCGATGTTGAGGGGGTCCAAAAACATTCAGTACGTC. This translates into CANPMLRGSKNIQYV. V usage is TRBV7-6 and J usage is TRBJ2-4, with a tentative D call TRBD1 (6 bases). Germline V gives CDR1 SGHVS, CDR2 FNYEAQ. V was shortened by 10 bases and J by 2 bases, with 18 bases between the two germline ends. The CDR3 consists of 15 residues.

In this sample, this clonotype turned up a few times. The chain combines TRBV9 with TRBJ1-2; D gene unclear. Germline CDR1 SGDLS, CDR2 YYNGEE. CDR3 size: 12 residues. V lost 4 bases and J lost 7, with 11 bases in between. This chain's CDR3 is CASSPLDSGYTF. In DNA, the CDR3 is TGTGCCAGCAGCCCCCTGGATTCTGGCTACACCTTC.

The chain employs TRBV5-1 and TRBJ1-1, with a weak D call TRBD1 (6 bases). Germline V CDR1 and CDR2: SGHRS, YFSETQ. This CDR3 has 15 amino acids. V lost 2 bases and J 3 bases, leaving 14 bases between the germline ends. This CDR3 is CASSFDRSADTEAFF. CDR3 coding DNA: TGCGCCAGCAGCTTTGACAGGTCAGCCGACACTGAAGCTTTCTTT.

The chain joins TRBV30 to TRBJ2-1; TRBD2 matches 8 bases. The CDR3 length is 14 residues. Per germline, CDR1 GTSNPN and CDR2 SVGIG (reference sequence). V shed 5 bases, J shed 10 bases, and the junction held 13 bases outside the gene matches. The CDR3: CAWERGPGFSEQFF. In DNA, the CDR3 is TGTGCCTGGGAGCGGGGGCCGGGGTTTTCCGAGCAGTTCTTC.